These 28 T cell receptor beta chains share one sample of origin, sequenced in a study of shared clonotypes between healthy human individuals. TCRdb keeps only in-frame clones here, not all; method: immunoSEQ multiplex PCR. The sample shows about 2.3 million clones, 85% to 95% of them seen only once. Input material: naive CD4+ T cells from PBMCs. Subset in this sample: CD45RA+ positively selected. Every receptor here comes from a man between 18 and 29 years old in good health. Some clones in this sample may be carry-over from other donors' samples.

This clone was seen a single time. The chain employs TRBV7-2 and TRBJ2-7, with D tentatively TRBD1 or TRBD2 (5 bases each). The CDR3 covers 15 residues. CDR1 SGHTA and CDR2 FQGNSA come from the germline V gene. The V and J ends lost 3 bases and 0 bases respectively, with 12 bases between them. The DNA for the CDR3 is TGTGCCAGCAGCTTCTGGGCAGGGAGCTCCTACGAGCAGTACTTC. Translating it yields CASSFWAGSSYEQYF.

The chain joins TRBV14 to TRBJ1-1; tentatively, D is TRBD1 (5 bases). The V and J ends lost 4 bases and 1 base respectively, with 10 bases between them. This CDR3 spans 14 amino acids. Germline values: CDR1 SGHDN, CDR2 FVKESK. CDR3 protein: CASSRKTANTEAFF. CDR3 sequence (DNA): TGTGCCAGCAGCCGGAAGACAGCGAACACTGAAGCTTTCTTT. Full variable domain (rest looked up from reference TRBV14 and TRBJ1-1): EAGVTQFPSHSVIEKGQTVTLRCDPISGHDNLYWYRRVMGKEIKFLLHFVKESKQDESGMPNNRFLAERTGGTYSTLKVQPAELEDSGVYFCASSRKTANTEAFFGQGTRLTVV.

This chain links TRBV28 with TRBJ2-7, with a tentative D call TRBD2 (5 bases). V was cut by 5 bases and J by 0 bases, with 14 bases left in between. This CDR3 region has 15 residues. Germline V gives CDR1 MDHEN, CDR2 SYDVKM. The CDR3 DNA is TGTGCCAGCAGTCCACAAGGTAGCGCCTCCTACGAGCAGTACTTC. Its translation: CASSPQGSASYEQYF.

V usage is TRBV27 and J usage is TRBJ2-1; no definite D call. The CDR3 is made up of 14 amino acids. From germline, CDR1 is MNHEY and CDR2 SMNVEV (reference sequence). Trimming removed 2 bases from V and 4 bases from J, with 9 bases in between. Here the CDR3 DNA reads TGTGCCAGCAGTTTAACGCTGGTTTACAATGAGCAGTTCTTC. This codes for CASSLTLVYNEQFF.

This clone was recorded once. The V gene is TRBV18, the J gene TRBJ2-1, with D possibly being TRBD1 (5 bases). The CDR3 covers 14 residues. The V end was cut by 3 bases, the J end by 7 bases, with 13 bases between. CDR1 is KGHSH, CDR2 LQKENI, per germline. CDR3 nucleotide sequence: TGTGCCAGCTCACCGGGGCACGTGAGGAATGAGCAGTTCTTC. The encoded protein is CASSPGHVRNEQFF.

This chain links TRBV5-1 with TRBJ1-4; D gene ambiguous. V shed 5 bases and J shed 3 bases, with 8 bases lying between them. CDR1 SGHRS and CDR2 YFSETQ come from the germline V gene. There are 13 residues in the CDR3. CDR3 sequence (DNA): TGCGCCAGCAGTGGGGATCCTAATGAAAAACTGTTTTTT. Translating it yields CASSGDPNEKLFF.

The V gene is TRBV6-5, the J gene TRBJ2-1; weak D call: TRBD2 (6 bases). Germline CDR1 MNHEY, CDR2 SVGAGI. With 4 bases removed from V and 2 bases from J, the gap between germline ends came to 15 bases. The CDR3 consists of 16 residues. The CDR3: CASSSLGGGTYNEQFF. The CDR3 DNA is TGTGCCAGCAGTTCCCTGGGTGGGGGGACCTACAATGAGCAGTTCTTC.

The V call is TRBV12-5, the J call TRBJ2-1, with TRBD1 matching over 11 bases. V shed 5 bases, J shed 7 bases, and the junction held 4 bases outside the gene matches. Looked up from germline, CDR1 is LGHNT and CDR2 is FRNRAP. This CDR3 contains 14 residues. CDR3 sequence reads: CASGPGQGANEQFF. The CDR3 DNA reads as TGTGCTAGTGGTCCTGGACAGGGGGCTAATGAGCAGTTCTTC.

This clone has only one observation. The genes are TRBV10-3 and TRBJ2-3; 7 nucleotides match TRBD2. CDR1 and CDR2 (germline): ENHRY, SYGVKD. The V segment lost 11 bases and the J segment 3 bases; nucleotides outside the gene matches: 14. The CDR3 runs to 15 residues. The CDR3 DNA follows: TGTGCCCTTGAGCTAGCGGTGACCCGAACAGATACGCAGTATTTT. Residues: CALELAVTRTDTQYF.

CDR3 sequence reads: CASSQDRGDTIYF. DNA for the CDR3: TGTGCCAGCTCACAGGACAGGGGAGACACCATATATTTT. The J gene is TRBJ1-3, the V gene TRBV18; 9 positions agree with TRBD1. Trimming took 4 bases from V and 8 from J; bases not matched to a gene: 3. The CDR3 loop spans 13 amino acids. In germline, CDR1 is KGHSH, CDR2 LQKENI.

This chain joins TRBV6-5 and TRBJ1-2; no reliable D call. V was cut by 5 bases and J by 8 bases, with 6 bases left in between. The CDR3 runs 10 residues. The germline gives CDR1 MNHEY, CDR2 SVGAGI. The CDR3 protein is CASSLPGYTF. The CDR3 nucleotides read TGTGCCAGCAGTCTCCCCGGCTACACCTTC.

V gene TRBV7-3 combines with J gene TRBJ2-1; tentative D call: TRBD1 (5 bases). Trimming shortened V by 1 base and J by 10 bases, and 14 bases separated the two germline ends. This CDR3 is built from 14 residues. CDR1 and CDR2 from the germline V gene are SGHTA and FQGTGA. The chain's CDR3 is CASSLKGDRTEQFF. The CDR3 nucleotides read TGTGCCAGCAGCTTAAAGGGTGACCGGACAGAGCAGTTCTTC.

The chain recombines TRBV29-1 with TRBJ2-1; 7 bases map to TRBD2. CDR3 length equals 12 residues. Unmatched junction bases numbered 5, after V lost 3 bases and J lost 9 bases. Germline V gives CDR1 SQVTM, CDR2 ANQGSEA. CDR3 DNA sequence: TGCAGCGTTGACCCTAGCGGTTTTGAGCAGTTCTTC. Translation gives CSVDPSGFEQFF.

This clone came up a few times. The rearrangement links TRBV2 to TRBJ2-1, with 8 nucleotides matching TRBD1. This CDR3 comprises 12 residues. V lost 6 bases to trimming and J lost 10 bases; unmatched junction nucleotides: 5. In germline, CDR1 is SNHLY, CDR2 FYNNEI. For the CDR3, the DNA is TGTGCCAGCAGCCAGGGGGCAGGGGAGCAGTTCTTC. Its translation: CASSQGAGEQFF.

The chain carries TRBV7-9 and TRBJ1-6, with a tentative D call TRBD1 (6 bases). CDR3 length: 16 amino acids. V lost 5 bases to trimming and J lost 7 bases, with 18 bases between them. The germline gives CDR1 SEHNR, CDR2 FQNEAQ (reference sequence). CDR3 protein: CASSGSGRGRNSPLHF. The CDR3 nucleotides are TGTGCCAGCAGCGGGAGTGGTCGGGGGCGGAATTCACCCCTCCACTTT.

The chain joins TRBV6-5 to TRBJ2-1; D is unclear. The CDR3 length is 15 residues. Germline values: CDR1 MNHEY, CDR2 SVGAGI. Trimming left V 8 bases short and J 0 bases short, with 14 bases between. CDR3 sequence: CASQARYSSYNEQFF. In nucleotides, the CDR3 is TGTGCCAGCCAAGCGAGATATAGCTCCTACAATGAGCAGTTCTTC.

In nucleotides, the CDR3 is TGTGCCAGCAGCTTAGATGTGGGGCACGAGACCCAGTACTTC. Protein product: CASSLDVGHETQYF. The chain links TRBV7-8 to TRBJ2-5, with D tentatively TRBD1 (5 bases). CDR3 size: 14 residues. Germline values: CDR1 SGHVS, CDR2 FQNEAQ. The germline V and J ends were trimmed by 1 base and 5 bases, with 11 bases remaining between them.

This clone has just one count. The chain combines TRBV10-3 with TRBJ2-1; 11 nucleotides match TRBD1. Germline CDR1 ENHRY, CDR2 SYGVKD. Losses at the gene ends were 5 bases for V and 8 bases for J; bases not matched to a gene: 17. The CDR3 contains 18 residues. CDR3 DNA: TGTGCCATCAGTTCTCTCGTGGGGACAGGGGGTACAATCGATGAGCAGTTCTTC. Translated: CAISSLVGTGGTIDEQFF.

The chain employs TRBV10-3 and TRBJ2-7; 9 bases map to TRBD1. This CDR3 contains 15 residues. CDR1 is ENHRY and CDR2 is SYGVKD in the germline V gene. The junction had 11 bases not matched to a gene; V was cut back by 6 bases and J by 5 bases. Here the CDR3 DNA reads TGTGCCATCAGAGCCGGGACAGGGATTTCCAACGAGCAGTACTTC. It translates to CAIRAGTGISNEQYF.

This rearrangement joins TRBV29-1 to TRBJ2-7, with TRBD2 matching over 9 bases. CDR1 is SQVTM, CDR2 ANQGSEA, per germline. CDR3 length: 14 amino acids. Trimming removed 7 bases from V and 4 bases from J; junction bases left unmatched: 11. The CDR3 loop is CSGSGRTGTYEQYF. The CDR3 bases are TGCAGCGGGAGCGGGAGGACAGGAACTTACGAGCAGTACTTC.

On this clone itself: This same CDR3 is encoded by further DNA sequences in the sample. CDR3 DNA: TGTGCCAGCAGCGTAGGTGCTAGCGGGCAAGAGACCCAGTACTTC. This encodes CASSVGASGQETQYF. The genes are TRBV9 and TRBJ2-5; TRBD2 aligns across 8 bases. V gave up 0 bases and J gave up 2 bases; unmatched junction bases: 3. This CDR3 is 15 amino acids long. Germline V CDR1 and CDR2: SGDLS, YYNGEE.

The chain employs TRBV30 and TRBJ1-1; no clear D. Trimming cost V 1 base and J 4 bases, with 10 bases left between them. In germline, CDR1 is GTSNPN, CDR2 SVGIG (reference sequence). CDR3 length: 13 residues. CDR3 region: CAWSDGYSTEAFF. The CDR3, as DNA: TGTGCCTGGAGTGACGGGTATAGCACTGAAGCTTTCTTT.

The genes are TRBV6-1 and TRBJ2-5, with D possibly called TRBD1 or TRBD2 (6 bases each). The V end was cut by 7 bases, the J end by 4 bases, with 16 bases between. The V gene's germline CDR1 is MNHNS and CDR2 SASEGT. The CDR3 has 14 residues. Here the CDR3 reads CASTLEGGRETQYF. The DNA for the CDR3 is TGTGCCAGCACCCTTGAGGGGGGACGAGAGACCCAGTACTTC.

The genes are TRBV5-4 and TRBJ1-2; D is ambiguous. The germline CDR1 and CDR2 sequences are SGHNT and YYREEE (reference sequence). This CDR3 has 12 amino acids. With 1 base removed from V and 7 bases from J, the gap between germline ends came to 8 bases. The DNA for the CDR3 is TGTGCCAGCAGCTTGTACGCAGGTGGCTACACCTTC. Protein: CASSLYAGGYTF.

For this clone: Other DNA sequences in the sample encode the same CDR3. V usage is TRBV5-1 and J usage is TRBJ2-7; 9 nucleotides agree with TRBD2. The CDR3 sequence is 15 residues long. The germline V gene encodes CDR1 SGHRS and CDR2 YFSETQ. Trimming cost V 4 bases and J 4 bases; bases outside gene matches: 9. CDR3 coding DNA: TGCGCCAGCAGCCCCCGGGGTAGCGGGAGTTACGAGCAGTACTTC. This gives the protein CASSPRGSGSYEQYF.

CDR3 in amino acids: CASSEFQGDTQYF. The CDR3 DNA reads TGTGCCAGCAGTGAATTTCAGGGGGATACGCAGTATTTT. This chain joins TRBV25-1 and TRBJ2-3; the D gene is possibly TRBD1 (6 bases). V gave up 1 base and J gave up 6 bases, with 8 bases separating them. There are 13 residues in the CDR3. Germline loops: CDR1 MGHDK, CDR2 SYGVNS.

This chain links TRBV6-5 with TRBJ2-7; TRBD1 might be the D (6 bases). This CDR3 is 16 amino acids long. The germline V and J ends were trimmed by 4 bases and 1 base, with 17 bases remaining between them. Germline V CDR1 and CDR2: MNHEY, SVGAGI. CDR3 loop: CASSSIRLRGSYEQYF. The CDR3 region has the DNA TGTGCCAGCAGTTCGATCAGGCTTAGGGGGTCCTACGAGCAGTACTTC.

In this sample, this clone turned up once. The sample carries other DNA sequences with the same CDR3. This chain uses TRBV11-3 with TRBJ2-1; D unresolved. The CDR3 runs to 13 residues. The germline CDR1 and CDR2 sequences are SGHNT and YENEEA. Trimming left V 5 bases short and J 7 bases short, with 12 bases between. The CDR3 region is CASSLHRNNEQFF. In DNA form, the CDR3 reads TGTGCCAGCAGCCTCCACCGAAATAATGAGCAGTTCTTC.